A single sample is the source of the 7 T cell receptor beta chains below, sequenced in a study of beta chain features in type 1 diabetes. Reverse transcribing all isolated RNA meant expressed TCRB transcripts were sequenced. Profiling relied on immunoSEQ multiplex PCR, and the TCRdb table lists in-frame clones only, not all of them. Among about 900,000 clones listed, roughly 15% were seen once. The specimen was naive CD4+ T cells from blood. The receptors derive from a woman under 30 in good health.

The sample holds a few counts of this clone. This sequence joins TRBV18 and TRBJ1-1; TRBD1 might be the D (6 bases). The length of the CDR3 is 17 residues. From germline, CDR1 is KGHSH and CDR2 LQKENI. V was shortened by 0 bases and J by 4 bases, with 18 bases between the two germline ends. The CDR3 region is CASSPPSSRGPGTEAFF. The CDR3 nucleotides are TGTGCCAGCTCACCACCGAGTTCCCGGGGGCCCGGCACTGAAGCTTTCTTT.

The genes are TRBV27 and TRBJ2-3, with 7 bases fitting TRBD2. CDR1 and CDR2 (germline): MNHEY, SMNVEV (reference sequence). J gave up 1 base and V 5 bases, and 12 bases lay outside the gene matches. This CDR3 has 17 amino acids. This CDR3 is CASSPSPSGRGTDTQYF. The CDR3, as DNA: TGTGCCAGCAGTCCATCCCCTAGCGGACGGGGCACAGATACGCAGTATTTT.

This chain's CDR3 is CASSSDRGQRAFF. In nucleotides, the CDR3 is TGTGCCAGCAGCTCGGACAGGGGGCAACGGGCTTTCTTT. The chain links TRBV7-3 to TRBJ1-1, with TRBD1 matching over 11 bases. The CDR3 is made up of 13 amino acids. V was pared by 4 bases and J by 11 bases, with 6 bases of the junction left unmatched. Germline-derived CDR1 and CDR2 are SGHTA and FQGTGA.

This clone has a handful of counts. The V call is TRBV28, the J call TRBJ2-7; D is unclear. The length of the CDR3 is 13 residues. Germline V gene sequence: CDR1 MDHEN, CDR2 SYDVKM. Between the trimmed V and J ends, which lost 7 bases and 7 bases, there was a span of 17 bases. The CDR3 DNA follows: TGTGCCAGCAAAGTGGGGTTACGTGGAGAGCAGTACTTC. Its translation: CASKVGLRGEQYF.

There are a few counts of this clone. V and J are TRBV20-1 and TRBJ1-1; D is unresolved. This CDR3 region has 11 residues. Germline V gene sequence: CDR1 DFQATT, CDR2 SNEGSKA (reference sequence). The chain's CDR3 is CGDEKNTEAFF. The CDR3, as DNA: TGCGGGGATGAAAAGAACACTGAAGCTTTCTTT.

The gene calls are TRBV5-6 and TRBJ2-7; no reliable D call. The V gene's germline CDR1 is SGHDT and CDR2 YYEEEE. CDR3 length: 14 residues. Trimming took 2 bases from V and 2 from J, leaving 11 bases between them. CDR3 residues: CASSLLDATYEQYF. The CDR3 DNA follows: TGTGCCAGCAGCTTATTGGACGCCACCTACGAGCAGTACTTC.

This clone was observed a handful of times. Other DNA sequences from this sample encode an identical CDR3 as well. The chain combines TRBV5-1 with TRBJ2-1, with TRBD2 identical over 8 bases. V dropped 0 bases and J dropped 6; count of bases not matched to a gene: 17. The CDR3 has 19 residues. Germline V lookup: CDR1 SGHRS, CDR2 YFSETQ. CDR3 amino acids: CASSLVVLGAGTSFNEQFF. The CDR3 bases are TGCGCCAGCAGCTTGGTAGTGTTGGGTGCCGGGACTAGTTTCAATGAGCAGTTCTTC.